This T cell receptor beta chain is drawn from a study of control samples from healthy donors and cancer patients. The germline CDR1 and CDR2 sequences are SGDLS and YYNGEE. The CDR3 spans 16 residues. The ends lost 2 bases at V and 7 bases at J; junction bases unmatched: 13. Sequencing used immunoSEQ multiplex PCR; TCRdb keeps in-frame clones, though not all of them. The sample shows some 200,000 clones, around 94% of them seen only once. Sequences were obtained from blood. J is TRBJ2-7 and V is TRBV9; 9 positions agree with TRBD1. This clonotype was sampled from a man aged 45-65 years in good health. The CDR3 is CASSVLPGQGSREQYF. In nucleotides, the CDR3 is TGTGCCAGCAGCGTGCTACCGGGACAGGGTTCTCGGGAGCAGTACTTC.